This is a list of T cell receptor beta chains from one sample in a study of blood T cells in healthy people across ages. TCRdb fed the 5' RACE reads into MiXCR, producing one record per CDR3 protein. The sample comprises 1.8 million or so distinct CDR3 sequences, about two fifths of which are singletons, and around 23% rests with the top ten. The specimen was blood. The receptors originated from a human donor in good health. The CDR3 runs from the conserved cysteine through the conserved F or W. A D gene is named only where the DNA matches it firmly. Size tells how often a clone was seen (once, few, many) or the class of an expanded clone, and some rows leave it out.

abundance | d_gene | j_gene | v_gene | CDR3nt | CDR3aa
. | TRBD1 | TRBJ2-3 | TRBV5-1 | TGCGCCAGCAGCTTAGCCTGGGACAGCCACGATACGCAGTATTTT | CASSLAWDSHDTQYF
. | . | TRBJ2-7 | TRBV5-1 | TGCGCCAACAGCTTGGGCGAGGGTTACGAGCAGTACTTC | CANSLGEGYEQYF
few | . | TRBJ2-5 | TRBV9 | TGTGCCAGCAGCGGAACAGGGACGGGGGAGACCCAGTACTTC | CASSGTGTGETQYF
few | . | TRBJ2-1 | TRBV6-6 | TGTGCCAGCAGGGCGCGAGGGACGGCAAATGAGCAGTTCTTC | CASRARGTANEQFF
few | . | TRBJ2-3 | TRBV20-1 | TGCAGTGCTAGAGCCATTCCCACAGATACGCAGTATTTT | CSARAIPTDTQYF
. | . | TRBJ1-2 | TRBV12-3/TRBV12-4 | TGTGCCAGCAGTCCAGGGGCGAGATATGGCTACACCTTC | CASSPGARYGYTF
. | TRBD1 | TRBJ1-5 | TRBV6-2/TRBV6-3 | TGTGCCAGCGGTTACGGCCTCAGGGGGCGAAGCAATCAGCCCCAGCATTTT | CASGYGLRGRSNQPQHF
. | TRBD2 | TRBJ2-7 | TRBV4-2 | TGTGCCAGCAGCCAGTTCGGGACTACTTACGAGCAGTACTTC | CASSQFGTTYEQYF
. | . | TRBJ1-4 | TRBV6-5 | TGTGCCAGCAGTACCACAGGGGAAAAACTGTTTTTT | CASSTTGEKLFF
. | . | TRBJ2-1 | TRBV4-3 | TGCGCCAGCAGCCAACCTGAGACGAATGAGCAGTTCTTC | CASSQPETNEQFF
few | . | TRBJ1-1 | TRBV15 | TGTGCCACCAGCAGAGATAGGCCCCCGGGGGGGGGGCTGTCGAACACTGAAGCTTTCTTT | CATSRDRPPGGGLSNTEAFF
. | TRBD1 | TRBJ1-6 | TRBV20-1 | TGCAGTGCCATCCGGGACAGGGGTAATTCACCCCTCCACTTT | CSAIRDRGNSPLHF
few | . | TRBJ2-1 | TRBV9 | TGTGCCAGCAGCGTCACGGGGCAGAGGGAGCAGTTCTTC | CASSVTGQREQFF
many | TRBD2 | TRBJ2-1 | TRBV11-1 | TGTGCCAGCACCCCGGGACTAGCGGGGGGCGCTTACAATGAGCAGTTCTTC | CASTPGLAGGAYNEQFF
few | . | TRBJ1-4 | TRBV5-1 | TGCGCCAGCAGCTTGGAGGGACAAGGCGGAGGAGAAAAACTGTTTTTT | CASSLEGQGGGEKLFF
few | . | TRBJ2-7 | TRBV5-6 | TGTGCCAGCAGCTTGGGTCGGTTCGAGCAGTACTTC | CASSLGRFEQYF
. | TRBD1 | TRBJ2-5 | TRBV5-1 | TGCGCCAGCAGCTCCCTACAGGGGGAGGCGACCCAGTACTTC | CASSSLQGEATQYF
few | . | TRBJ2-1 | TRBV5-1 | TGCGCCAGCAGCTCCCAGCCACAGAGCTCCTACAATGAGCAGTTCTTC | CASSSQPQSSYNEQFF
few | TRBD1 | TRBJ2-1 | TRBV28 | TGTGCCAGCAGCACGAACTGGGGGGGACAGGGCTCCTACAATGAGCAGTTCTTC | CASSTNWGGQGSYNEQFF
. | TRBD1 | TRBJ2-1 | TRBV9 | TGTGCCAGCAGCGTGTTTTCGACAGGGGGCCCTAATAATGAGCAGTTCTTC | CASSVFSTGGPNNEQFF
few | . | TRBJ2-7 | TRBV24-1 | TGTGCCACCAGTGAGGTGGAGTACGAGCAGTACTTC | CATSEVEYEQYF
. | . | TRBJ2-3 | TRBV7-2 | TGTGCCAGCAGCTTAATTGGGGCAGCTGATACGCAGTATTTT | CASSLIGAADTQYF
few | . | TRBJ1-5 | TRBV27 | TGTGCCAGCAGTCTAACCGTCAGAGGGGTAAAGATGGCCCAGCATTTT | CASSLTVRGVKMAQHF
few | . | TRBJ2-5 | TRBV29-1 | TGCAGCGTTGGCCCTATATGGGAAGAAGAGACCCAGTACTTC | CSVGPIWEEETQYF
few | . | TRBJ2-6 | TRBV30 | TGTGCCTGGAGTGTTTTGAGGACTGGGGCCAACGTCCTGACTTTC | CAWSVLRTGANVLTF
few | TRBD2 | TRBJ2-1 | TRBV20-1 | TGCAGTGCTATTGATCCCGGGGGGGACTTTTACAATGAGCAGTTCTTC | CSAIDPGGDFYNEQFF
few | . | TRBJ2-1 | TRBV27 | TGTGCCAGCAGTACGACAGAGAATGAGCAGTTCTTC | CASSTTENEQFF
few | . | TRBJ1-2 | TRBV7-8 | TGTGCCAGCAGCCCCGACCCCGGGACATTCGTTTACTATGGCTACACCTTC | CASSPDPGTFVYYGYTF
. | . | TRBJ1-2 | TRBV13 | TGTGCCAGCAGCTCCCCCCGGAGATTTAACTATGGCTACACCTTC | CASSSPRRFNYGYTF
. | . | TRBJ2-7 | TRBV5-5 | TGTGCCAGCAGCTTGGCCCAGGGTGGCACCTACGAGCAGTACTTC | CASSLAQGGTYEQYF
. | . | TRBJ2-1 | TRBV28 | TGTGCCAGCAGTTTATTGGGACTTATCGCCCCCTACAATGAGCAGTTCTTC | CASSLLGLIAPYNEQFF
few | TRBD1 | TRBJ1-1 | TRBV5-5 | TGTGCCAGCAGCTTTGGATACACAGGGGGCGTATCCACTGAAGCTTTCTTT | CASSFGYTGGVSTEAFF
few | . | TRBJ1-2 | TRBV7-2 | TGTGCCAGCAGCTTAAGGTCCGATTATAACTATGGCTACACCTTC | CASSLRSDYNYGYTF
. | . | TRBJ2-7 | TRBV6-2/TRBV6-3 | TGTGCCAGCAGTTACCCCTGGGGCTACGAGCAGTACTTC | CASSYPWGYEQYF
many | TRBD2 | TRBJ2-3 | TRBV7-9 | TGTGCCAGCAGCTTGACTAGCGCAGATACGCAGTATTTT | CASSLTSADTQYF
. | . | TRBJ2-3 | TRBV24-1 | TGTGCCACCAGTGACGGTACAGGCGGGCTCACAGATACGCAGTATTTT | CATSDGTGGLTDTQYF
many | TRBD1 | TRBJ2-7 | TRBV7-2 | TGTGCCAGCAGCTTAGTTGGGACAGCAAACTACGAGCAGTACTTC | CASSLVGTANYEQYF
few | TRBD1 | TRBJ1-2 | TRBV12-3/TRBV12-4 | TGTGCCAGCAGTCCCTCGACAGGGGTATCAAAAGGCTACACCTTC | CASSPSTGVSKGYTF
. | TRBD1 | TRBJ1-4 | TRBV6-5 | TGTGCCAGCAGTTACGTTCACGGGACAGGGGATTTGAAACGGTTTTTT | CASSYVHGTGDLKRFF
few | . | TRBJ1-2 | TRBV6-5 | TGTGCCAGCAGTTACAGACCTGATAATGGCTACACCTTC | CASSYRPDNGYTF
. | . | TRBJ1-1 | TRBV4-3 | TGCGCCAGCAGCCGACGACGGACTGACACTGAAGCTTTCTTT | CASSRRRTDTEAFF